This TCR beta chain was sequenced in a study of technical replicates of blood from a few donors. Measured with immunoSEQ multiplex PCR; TCRdb has only the in-frame clones, and not every one. The data hold some 80,000 clones, with 92% observed a single time. After removal of 3 bases from V and 1 base from J, the junction contained 5 bases not matched to a gene. CDR1 is MNHNS, CDR2 SASEGT, per germline. The CDR3 sequence is 16 residues long. The chain recombines TRBV6-1 with TRBJ1-1; 10 nucleotides align to TRBD1. Sequencing was performed on T cells isolated from PBMCs. This clonotype originated in a human donor in good health. The CDR3 DNA reads as TGTGCCAGCAGTGAGGGGACAGGGGCCCCGAACACTGAAGCTTTCTTT. As protein: CASSEGTGAPNTEAFF.